One and the same sample provided the 2 T cell receptor beta chains below, sequenced in a study of blood T cell repertoires in COVID-19. This table comes from immunoSEQ multiplex PCR, and its TCRdb copy is limited to in-frame clones, with some not included. The profile shows approximately 200,000 clones, approximately 85% of them singletons. The sample comprised peripheral blood. The receptors shown here come from a man between 60 and 75 years old with acute or convalescent COVID-19.

The rearrangement joins TRBV18 to TRBJ2-7, with 7 bases that match TRBD1. The germline gives CDR1 KGHSH, CDR2 LQKENI. V shed 2 bases, J shed 3 bases, and the junction held 7 bases outside the gene matches. The CDR3 has 15 amino acids. The CDR3 is CASSPKRQGHYEQYF. The CDR3 region has the DNA TGTGCCAGCTCACCAAAGAGACAGGGCCACTACGAGCAGTACTTC.

In this sample, this clone turned up a few times. The genes are TRBV19 and TRBJ1-1; 10 nucleotides match TRBD1. J gave up 6 bases and V 3 bases, and 7 bases lay outside the gene matches. The germline gives CDR1 LNHDA, CDR2 SQIVND (reference sequence). This CDR3 spans 15 amino acids. CDR3 nucleotide sequence: TGTGCCAGTAGTATTCTGGGACAGGGGCGGTCTGAAGCTTTCTTT. It specifies CASSILGQGRSEAFF.